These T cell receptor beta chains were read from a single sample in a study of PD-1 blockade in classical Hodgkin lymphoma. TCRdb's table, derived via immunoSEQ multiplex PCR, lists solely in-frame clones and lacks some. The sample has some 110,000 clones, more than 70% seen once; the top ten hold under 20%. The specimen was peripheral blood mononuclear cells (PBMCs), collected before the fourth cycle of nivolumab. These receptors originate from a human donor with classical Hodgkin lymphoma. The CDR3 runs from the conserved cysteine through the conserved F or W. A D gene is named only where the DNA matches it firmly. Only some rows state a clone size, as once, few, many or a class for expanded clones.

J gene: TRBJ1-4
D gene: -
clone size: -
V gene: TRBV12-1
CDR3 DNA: TGTGCCAGCAGCATGCCCCTTAAGTGGAGTAATGAAAAACTGTTTTTT
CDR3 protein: CASSMPLKWSNEKLFF

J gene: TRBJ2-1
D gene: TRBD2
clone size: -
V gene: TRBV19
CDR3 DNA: TGTGCCAGTAGTGCGCCGGGACTAGCGATATACAATGAGCAGTTCTTC
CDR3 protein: CASSAPGLAIYNEQFF

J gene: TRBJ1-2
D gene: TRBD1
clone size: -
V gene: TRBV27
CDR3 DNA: TGTGCCAGCAGTTTACGTGCCTGGGACAGGGGGCGCACGTATGGCTACACCTTC
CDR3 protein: CASSLRAWDRGRTYGYTF

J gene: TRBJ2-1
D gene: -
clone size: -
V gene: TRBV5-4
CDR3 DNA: TGTGCCAGCAGCCTTGTTGGTTTAGGGCAAAAGTTCTTC
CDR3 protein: CASSLVGLGQKFF

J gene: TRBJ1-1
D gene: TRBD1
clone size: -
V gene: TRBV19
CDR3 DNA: TGTGCCAGTAGTACCGACAGGGGAAACACTGAAGCTTTCTTT
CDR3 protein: CASSTDRGNTEAFF

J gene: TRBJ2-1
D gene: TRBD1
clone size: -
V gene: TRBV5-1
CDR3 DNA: TGCGCCAGCAGCTGGGGAGGACAGGGGGCCAATGAGCAGTTCTTC
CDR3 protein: CASSWGGQGANEQFF

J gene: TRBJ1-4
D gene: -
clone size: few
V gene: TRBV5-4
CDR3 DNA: TGTGCCAGCAGCTTACAGGGAAGGACTAATGAAAAACTGTTTTTT
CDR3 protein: CASSLQGRTNEKLFF

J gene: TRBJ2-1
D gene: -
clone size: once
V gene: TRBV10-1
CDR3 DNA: TGCGCCAGCAGCAGCCCCGCGGGAACTTCCTACAATGAGCAGTTCTTC
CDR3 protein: CASSSPAGTSYNEQFF

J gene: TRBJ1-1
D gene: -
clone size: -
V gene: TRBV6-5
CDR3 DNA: TGTGCCAGCAGTTACGGGACACCGAACACTGAAGCTTTCTTT
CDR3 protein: CASSYGTPNTEAFF

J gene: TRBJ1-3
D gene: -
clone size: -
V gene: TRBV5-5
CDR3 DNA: TGTGCCAGCAGCTTCTCGGGGGCTGAGGAAAACACCATATATTTT
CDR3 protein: CASSFSGAEENTIYF

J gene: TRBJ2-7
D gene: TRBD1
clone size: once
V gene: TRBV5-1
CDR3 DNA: TGCGCCAGCAGTTGGACAGGGACCTACGAGCAGTACTTC
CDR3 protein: CASSWTGTYEQYF

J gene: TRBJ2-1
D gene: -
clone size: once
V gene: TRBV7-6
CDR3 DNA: TGTGCCAGCAGCTTAGTGTCCTCGAAATACAATGAGCAGTTCTTC
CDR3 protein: CASSLVSSKYNEQFF

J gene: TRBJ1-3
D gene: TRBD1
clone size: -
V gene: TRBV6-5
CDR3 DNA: TGTGCCAGCAGTTACTCGGGACAGGGATCGGGAAACACCATATATTTT
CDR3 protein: CASSYSGQGSGNTIYF

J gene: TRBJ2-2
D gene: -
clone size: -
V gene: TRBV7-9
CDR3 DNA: TGTGCCAGCAGCTTAGCGGACATCAGGACCGGGGAGCTGTTTTTT
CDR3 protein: CASSLADIRTGELFF

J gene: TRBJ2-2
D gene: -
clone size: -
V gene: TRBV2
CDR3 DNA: TGTGCCAGCAGAAGGGACAATGCCGGGGAGCTGTTTTTT
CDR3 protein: CASRRDNAGELFF

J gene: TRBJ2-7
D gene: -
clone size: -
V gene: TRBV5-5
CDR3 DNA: TGTGCCAGCAGCTTGGACCTAGCGCAAAAGTACGAGCAGTACTTC
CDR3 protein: CASSLDLAQKYEQYF

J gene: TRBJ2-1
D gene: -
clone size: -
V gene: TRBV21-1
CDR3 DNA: TGTGCCAGCAGCTTTGGCGGGAGATACAATGAGCAGTTCTTC
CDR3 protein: CASSFGGRYNEQFF

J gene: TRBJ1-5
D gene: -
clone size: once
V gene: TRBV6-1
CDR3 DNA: TGTGCCAGCAGTGGAGGGGCTTTAGGCAATCAGCCCCAGCATTTT
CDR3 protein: CASSGGALGNQPQHF

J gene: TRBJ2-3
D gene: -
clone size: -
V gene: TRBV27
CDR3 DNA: TGTGCCAGCAGTTTAACCGCCGGGGATTCAGATACGCAGTATTTT
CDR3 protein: CASSLTAGDSDTQYF

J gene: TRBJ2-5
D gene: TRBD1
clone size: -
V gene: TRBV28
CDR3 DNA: TGTGCCAGCACCGGGGACAGCAGGGAGACCCAGTACTTC
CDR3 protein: CASTGDSRETQYF

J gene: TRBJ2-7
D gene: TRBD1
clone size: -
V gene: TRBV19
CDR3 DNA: TGTGCCAGTAGTATCCAATCAGGGGGCAGGCACGAGCAGTACTTC
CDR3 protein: CASSIQSGGRHEQYF

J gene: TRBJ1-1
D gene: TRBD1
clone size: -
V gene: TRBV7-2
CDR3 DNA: TGTGCCAGCAGCCAGGGACAGGGAAAGGCTTTCTTT
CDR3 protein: CASSQGQGKAFF

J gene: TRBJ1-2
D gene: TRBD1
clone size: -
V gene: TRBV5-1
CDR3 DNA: TGCGCCAGCAGCTTGACCGGGACAGGGGATGGCTACACCTTC
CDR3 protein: CASSLTGTGDGYTF

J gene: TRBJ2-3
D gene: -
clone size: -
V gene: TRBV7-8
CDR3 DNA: TGTGCCAGCAGCTTAGTTGCGTCAGATACGCAGTATTTT
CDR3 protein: CASSLVASDTQYF

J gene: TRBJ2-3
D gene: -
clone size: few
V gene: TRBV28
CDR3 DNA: TGTGCCAGCAGTTCCCCCCGGGTGCTCACAGATACGCAGTATTTT
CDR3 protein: CASSSPRVLTDTQYF

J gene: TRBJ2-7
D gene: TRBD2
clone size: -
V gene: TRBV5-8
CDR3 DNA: TGTGCCAGCAGCTTAATGGGTGGTAGCGGGAGCTCCTACGAGCAGTACTTC
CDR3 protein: CASSLMGGSGSSYEQYF

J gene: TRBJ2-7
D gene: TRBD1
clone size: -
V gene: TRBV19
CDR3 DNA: TGTGCCAGTAGTATAGGGACAGGGTCCTACGAGCAGTACTTC
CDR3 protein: CASSIGTGSYEQYF

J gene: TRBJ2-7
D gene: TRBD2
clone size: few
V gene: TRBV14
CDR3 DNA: TGTGCCAGCAGCCACCACTTCGGGACTAGCGGTTCCTACGAGCAGTACTTC
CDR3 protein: CASSHHFGTSGSYEQYF

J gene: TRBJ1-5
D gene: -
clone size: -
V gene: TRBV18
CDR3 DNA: TGTGCCAGCTCACCACCGCGGACAGTTAGCAATCAGCCCCAGCATTTT
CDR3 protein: CASSPPRTVSNQPQHF

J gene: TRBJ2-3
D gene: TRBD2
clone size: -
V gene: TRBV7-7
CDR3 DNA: TGTGCTAGCAGCCCAGGAGCGGGAAACACAGATACGCAGTATTTT
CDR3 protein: CASSPGAGNTDTQYF

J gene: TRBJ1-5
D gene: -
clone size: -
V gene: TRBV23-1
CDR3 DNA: TGCGCCAGCAGTCCCCGGGGCAAGGACAATCAGCCCCAGCATTTT
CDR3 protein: CASSPRGKDNQPQHF

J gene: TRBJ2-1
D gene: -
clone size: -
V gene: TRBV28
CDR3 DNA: TGTGCCAGCACACTCCGACTAGTGCCTAATGAGCAGTTCTTC
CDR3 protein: CASTLRLVPNEQFF

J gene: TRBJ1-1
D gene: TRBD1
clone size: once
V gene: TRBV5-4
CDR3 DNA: TGTGCCAGCAGCTACCGACAGGGGGCTTACACTGAAGCTTTCTTT
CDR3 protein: CASSYRQGAYTEAFF

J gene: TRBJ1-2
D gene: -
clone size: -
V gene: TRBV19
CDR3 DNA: TGTGCCAATAGTGGTAGCTGCCCCCATGGCTACACCTTC
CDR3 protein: CANSGSCPHGYTF

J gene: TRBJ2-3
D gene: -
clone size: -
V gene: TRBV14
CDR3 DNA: TGTGCCAGCAGCAAACAAATCGGGCTTGGGGATACGCAGTATTTT
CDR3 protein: CASSKQIGLGDTQYF

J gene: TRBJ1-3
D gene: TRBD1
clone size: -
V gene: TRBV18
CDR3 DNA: TGTGCCAGCTCACTTCAGGGGGACTCTGGAAACACCATATATTTT
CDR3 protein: CASSLQGDSGNTIYF

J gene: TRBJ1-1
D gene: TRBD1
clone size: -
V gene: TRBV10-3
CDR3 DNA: TGTGCCATCAGTAACACAGGGGCCGGTGCTGAAGCTTTCTTT
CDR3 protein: CAISNTGAGAEAFF

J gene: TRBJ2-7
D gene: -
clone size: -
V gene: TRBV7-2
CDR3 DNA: TGTGCCAGCAGCTTTCAAAACAGGGCCTCCGAGCAGTACTTC
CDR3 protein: CASSFQNRASEQYF

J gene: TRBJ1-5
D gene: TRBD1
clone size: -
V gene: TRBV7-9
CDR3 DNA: TGTGCCAGCAGCGGGGGACAGGTCAATCAGCCCCAGCATTTT
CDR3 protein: CASSGGQVNQPQHF

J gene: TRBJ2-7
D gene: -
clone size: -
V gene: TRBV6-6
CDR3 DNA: TGTGCCAGCAGTTACTGGGGCAGAGCCTACGAGCAGTACTTC
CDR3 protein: CASSYWGRAYEQYF

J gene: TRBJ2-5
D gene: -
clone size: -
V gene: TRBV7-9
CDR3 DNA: TGTGCCAGCAGCCCCCGTCGCATGGGTAAGGAGACCCAGTACTTC
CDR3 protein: CASSPRRMGKETQYF

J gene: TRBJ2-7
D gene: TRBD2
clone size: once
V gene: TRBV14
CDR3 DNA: TGTGCCAGCCACGGACTAGCGGGGCCCTCCTACGAGCAGTACTTC
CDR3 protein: CASHGLAGPSYEQYF

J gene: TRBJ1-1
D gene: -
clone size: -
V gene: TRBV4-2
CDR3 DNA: TGTGCCAGCAGCCATTGGACAGAGAACACTGAAGCTTTCTTT
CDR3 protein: CASSHWTENTEAFF

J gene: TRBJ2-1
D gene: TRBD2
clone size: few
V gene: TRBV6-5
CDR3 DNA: TGTGCCAGCAGTGGACTAGCGGGAGGGAACAATGAGCAGTTCTTC
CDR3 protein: CASSGLAGGNNEQFF

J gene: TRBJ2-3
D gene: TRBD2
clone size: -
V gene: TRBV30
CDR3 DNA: TGTGCCTGGAGTGTAGCGGGAGGGCCTTCAGATACGCAGTATTTT
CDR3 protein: CAWSVAGGPSDTQYF

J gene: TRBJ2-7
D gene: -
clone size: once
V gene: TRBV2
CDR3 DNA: TGTGCCAGCAAGCGAGACTACGAGCAGTACTTC
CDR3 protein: CASKRDYEQYF

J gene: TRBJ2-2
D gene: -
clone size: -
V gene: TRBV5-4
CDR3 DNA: TGTGCCAGCAGCTTGAGCGGAGGGGCGGCCGGGGAGCTGTTTTTT
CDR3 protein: CASSLSGGAAGELFF

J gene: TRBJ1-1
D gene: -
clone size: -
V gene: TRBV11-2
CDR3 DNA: TGTGCCAGCAGCTTGACGGGGGTTCGGACTGAAGCTTTCTTT
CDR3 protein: CASSLTGVRTEAFF

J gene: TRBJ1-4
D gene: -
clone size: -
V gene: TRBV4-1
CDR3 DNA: TGCGCCAGCAGCCAAGTGGGCTATAATGAAAAACTGTTTTTT
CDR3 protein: CASSQVGYNEKLFF

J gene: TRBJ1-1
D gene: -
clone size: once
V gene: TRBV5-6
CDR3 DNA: TGTGCCAGCAGCCCTCCTTCGGCCACTGAAGCTTTCTTT
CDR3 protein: CASSPPSATEAFF

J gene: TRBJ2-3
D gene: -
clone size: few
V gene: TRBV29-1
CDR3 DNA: TGCAGCGTAATGGATGGTACAGATACGCAGTATTTT
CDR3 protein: CSVMDGTDTQYF

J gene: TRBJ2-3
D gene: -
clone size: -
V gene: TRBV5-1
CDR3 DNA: TGCGCCAGCAACAAAGAACAGGGTGTGAGCACAGATACGCAGTATTTT
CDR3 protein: CASNKEQGVSTDTQYF

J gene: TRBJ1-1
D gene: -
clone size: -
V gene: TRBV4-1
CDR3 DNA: TGCGCCAGCAGCCAAGTGAGGCTGGACACTGAAGCTTTCTTT
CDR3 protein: CASSQVRLDTEAFF

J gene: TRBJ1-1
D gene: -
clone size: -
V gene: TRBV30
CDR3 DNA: TGTGCCTGGAGCTTCCCCCGGAGAGTGAACACTGAAGCTTTCTTT
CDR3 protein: CAWSFPRRVNTEAFF

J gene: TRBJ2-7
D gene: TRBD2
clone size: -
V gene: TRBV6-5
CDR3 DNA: TGTGCCAGCAGTTACGGCGGGACTAGCGGATACGAGCAGTACTTC
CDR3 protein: CASSYGGTSGYEQYF

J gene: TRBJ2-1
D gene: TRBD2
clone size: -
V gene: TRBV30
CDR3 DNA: TGTGCCTCGCGAGCGGGAGGGCCGGGTGAGCAGTTCTTC
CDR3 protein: CASRAGGPGEQFF

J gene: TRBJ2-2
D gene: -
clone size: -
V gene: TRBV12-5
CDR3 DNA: TGTGCTAGTGGTTGGGAGAGGGGCTTGGGTTCGAACACCGGGGAGCTGTTTTTT
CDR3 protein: CASGWERGLGSNTGELFF

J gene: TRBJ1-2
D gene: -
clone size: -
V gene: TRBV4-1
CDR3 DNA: TGCGCCAGCAGCCAAGATCTTGGCAGCTATGGCTACACCTTC
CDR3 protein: CASSQDLGSYGYTF

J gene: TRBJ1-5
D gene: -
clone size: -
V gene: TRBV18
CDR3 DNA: TGTGCCAGCTCACCACGACCAGGGGATCAGCCCCAGCATTTT
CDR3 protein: CASSPRPGDQPQHF